This entry lists 4 T cell receptor beta chains sequenced from one sample in a study of T cells in Graves' hyperthyroidism and ophthalmopathy. Authors of the study amplified TCR beta CDR3 regions from RNA transcripts. A first-round RT-PCR of the TCR CDR3 used the HTBI primer set. Each CDR3 protein is one row after TCRdb ran MiXCR on the multiplex PCR reads. There are about 660,000 distinct CDR3 sequences in the sample; just under 45% occur only once, and under 8.5% lies in the top ten. Sequencing was performed on peripheral blood or thyroid tissue (not recorded which). The receptors were sampled from an adult man with Graves' disease, either hyperthyroidism or ophthalmopathy (not recorded which).

This clonotype was counted ten times or more. The chain uses TRBV2 and TRBJ1-4, with D tentatively TRBD1 (5 bases). Trimming removed 4 bases from V and 7 bases from J, with 16 bases in between. The CDR3 has 15 residues. Germline V gives CDR1 SNHLY, CDR2 FYNNEI. This CDR3 is CASSAGLGDGEKLFF. The CDR3 nucleotides are TGTGCCAGCAGTGCCGGTTTGGGGGATGGTGAAAAACTGTTTTTT.

The rearrangement links TRBV20-1 to TRBJ2-7; 12 nucleotides align to TRBD2. V lost 5 bases, J lost 3 bases, and 8 bases stayed unmatched. The CDR3 has 15 amino acids. Germline V gene data show CDR1 as DFQATT and CDR2 as SNEGSKA (reference sequence). The DNA for the CDR3 is TGCAGTGCTGGCCCCGTGACTAGCGGGAGCTACGAGCAGTACTTC. Translated, it gives CSAGPVTSGSYEQYF.

At least ten counts were recorded for this clonotype. The chain joins TRBV25-1 to TRBJ1-2; a possible D gene is TRBD1 (6 bases). From germline, CDR1 is MGHDK and CDR2 SYGVNS. This CDR3 contains 15 residues. Between the trimmed V and J ends, which lost 5 bases and 2 bases, there was a span of 15 bases. CDR3 DNA sequence: TGTGCCAGCAGTTCTGGGGGCAGCTCAAACTATGGCTACACCTTC. This sequence encodes CASSSGGSSNYGYTF.

This clonotype was detected only a few times. The gene calls are TRBV12-3 or TRBV12-4 and TRBJ1-1, with no clear D. The CDR3 length is 14 residues. V dropped 6 bases and J dropped 6 bases, with 17 bases sitting between them. The CDR3 region is CASSQNRESAEAFF. The DNA of the CDR3 is TGTGCCAGCAGCCAGAACCGTGAAAGCGCTGAAGCTTTCTTT.